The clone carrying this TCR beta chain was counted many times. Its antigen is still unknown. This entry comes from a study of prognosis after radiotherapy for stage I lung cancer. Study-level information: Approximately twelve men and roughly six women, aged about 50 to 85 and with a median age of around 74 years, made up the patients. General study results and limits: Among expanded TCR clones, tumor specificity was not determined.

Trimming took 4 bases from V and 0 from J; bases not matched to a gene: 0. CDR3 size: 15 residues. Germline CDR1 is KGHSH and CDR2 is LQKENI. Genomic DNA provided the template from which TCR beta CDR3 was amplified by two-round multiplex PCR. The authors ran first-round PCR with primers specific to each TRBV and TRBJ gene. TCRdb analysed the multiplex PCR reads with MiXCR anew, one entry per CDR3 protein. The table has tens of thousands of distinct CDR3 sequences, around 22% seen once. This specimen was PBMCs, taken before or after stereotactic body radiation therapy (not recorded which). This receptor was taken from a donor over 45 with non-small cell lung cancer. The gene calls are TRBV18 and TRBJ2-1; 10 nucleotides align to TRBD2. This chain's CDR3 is CASSLAGGSYNEQFF. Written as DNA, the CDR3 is TGTGCCAGCTCACTAGCGGGAGGCTCCTACAATGAGCAGTTCTTC.